What follows are 21 T cell receptor beta chains derived from one specimen sequenced in a study of Graves' ophthalmopathy and Graves' hyperthyroidism. Amplified TCR beta CDR3 regions were obtained using RNA transcripts as template. An initial RT-PCR round employing HTBI primers preceded a second-round multiplex PCR. MiXCR, applied by TCRdb to the multiplex PCR reads, yields one record per CDR3 protein. Of about 740,000 distinct CDR3 sequences listed, 40% are singletons. What was sequenced was peripheral blood. These receptors originate from an adult man with Graves' ophthalmopathy.

The chain uses TRBV24-1 and TRBJ1-5; D unclear. The germline V gene has CDR1 KGHDR and CDR2 SFDVKD. Trimming shortened V by 7 bases and J by 6 bases, and 12 bases separated the two germline ends. The CDR3 is made up of 13 amino acids. CDR3 coding DNA: TGTGCCACCAGCACCATCGGGCGTCAGCCCCAGCATTTT. The encoded protein is CATSTIGRQPQHF.

This clonotype has more than one count but fewer than ten. DNA for the CDR3: TGCGCCAGCAGCCCCAGTGGAGCGGGAGGGCAAGGAGAGACCCAGTACTTC. Protein product: CASSPSGAGGQGETQYF. The chain links TRBV5-1 to TRBJ2-5; TRBD2 matches 10 bases. The CDR3 contains 17 residues. The V segment lost 4 bases and the J segment 4 bases; nucleotides outside the gene matches: 13. The V gene's germline CDR1 is SGHRS and CDR2 YFSETQ.

This clonotype came up many times. This rearrangement joins TRBV7-2 to TRBJ1-2; 7 nucleotides agree with TRBD1. Trimming took 0 bases from V and 2 from J; bases not matched to a gene: 3. Germline values: CDR1 SGHTA, CDR2 FQGNSA. The CDR3 runs to 15 residues. CDR3 sequence (DNA): TGTGCCAGCAGCTTAGCTACGACAGGGAACTATGGCTACACCTTC. Encoded protein: CASSLATTGNYGYTF.

With respect to this clonotype: Being one base from a much bigger clone, this may be a read error. This CDR3 is missing its conserved last phenylalanine or tryptophan, likely due to a read error. The chain joins TRBV29-1 to TRBJ2-5; TRBD2 is a possible D gene (6 bases). The CDR3 extends over 12 amino acids. V shed 7 bases and J shed 3 bases, with 12 bases lying between them. The germline V gene encodes CDR1 SQVTM and CDR2 ANQGSEA. The CDR3 DNA reads TGCAGCGCTGGGGGGTACGAAGAGACCCAGTACCTC. It yields the protein CSAGGYEETQYL.

This clonotype appeared many times. J is TRBJ2-5 and V is TRBV29-1; no definite D call. Trimming cost V 3 bases and J 7 bases, with 12 bases left between them. Per the germline V gene, CDR1 is SQVTM and CDR2 is ANQGSEA. This CDR3 contains 12 residues. The CDR3 DNA reads as TGCAGCGTTGAGGGTGGAATTGGGACCCAGTACTTC. It specifies CSVEGGIGTQYF.

This clonotype was recorded many times. The chain carries TRBV10-3 and TRBJ1-4, with unresolved D. CDR1 and CDR2 from the germline V gene are ENHRY and SYGVKD. The CDR3 totals 16 residues. Trimming cost V 0 bases and J 0 bases, with 8 bases left between them. In DNA, the CDR3 is TGTGCCATCAGTGAGTCGGCAGAGGCAACTAATGAAAAACTGTTTTTT. Protein product: CAISESAEATNEKLFF.

The V call is TRBV7-3, the J call TRBJ2-7, with unresolved D. This CDR3 has 14 amino acids. Trimming left V 0 bases short and J 7 bases short, with 13 bases between. CDR1 and CDR2 from the germline V gene are SGHTA and FQGTGA. The CDR3 DNA is TGTGCCAGCAGCTTAACTTCCCCTTACAATGAGCAGTACTTC. Its protein is CASSLTSPYNEQYF.

This rearrangement joins TRBV2 to TRBJ2-7; 9 bases agree with TRBD2. Trimming took 5 bases from V and 2 from J; bases not matched to a gene: 7. Looked up from germline, CDR1 is SNHLY and CDR2 is FYNNEI. The CDR3 totals 15 residues. As DNA, the CDR3 is TGTGCCAGCAGTCCAAGCGGGGGGCCGGCCTACGAGCAGTACTTC. Translated: CASSPSGGPAYEQYF. Combining the CDR3 with reference TRBV2 and TRBJ2-7 gives the whole variable domain EPEVTQTPSHQVTQMGQEVILRCVPISNHLYFYWYRQILGQKVEFLVSFYNNEISEKSEIFDDQFSVERPDGSNFTLKIRSTKLEDSAMYFCASSPSGGPAYEQYFGPGTRLTVT.

There are many counts of this clonotype. CDR3 coding DNA: TGTGCCAGTACTCCGGGATACTATGGCTACACCTTC. It yields the protein CASTPGYYGYTF. The V gene is TRBV19, the J gene TRBJ1-2; D remains unclear. The CDR3 is made up of 12 amino acids. V was pared by 7 bases and J by 3 bases, with 9 bases between. Germline CDR1 reads LNHDA; CDR2 reads SQIVND (reference sequence).

Comment on this clonotype: The conserved phenylalanine or tryptophan normally closing the CDR3 is absent here, so this likely arose from a read error. J is TRBJ1-1 and V is TRBV2, with D unresolved. CDR3 length: 15 residues. Between the trimmed V and J ends, which lost 5 bases and 4 bases, there was a span of 17 bases. Germline loops: CDR1 SNHLY, CDR2 FYNNEI. Here the CDR3 DNA reads TGTGCCAGCAGTTACTCGAGCCGTGCGGGCACTGAAGCTTTCCTT. This gives the protein CASSYSSRAGTEAFL.

This clonotype has at least ten counts. V gene TRBV9 combines with J gene TRBJ1-2; no clear D gene. V was shortened by 4 bases and J by 0 bases, with 13 bases between the two germline ends. The CDR3 sequence is 15 residues long. CDR1 and CDR2 from the germline V gene are SGDLS and YYNGEE. The CDR3 DNA reads TGTGCCAGCAGCCCTCACGGGGAGACTAACTATGGCTACACCTTC. It encodes CASSPHGETNYGYTF.

This clonotype was counted a few times. This sequence joins TRBV7-6 and TRBJ2-5; 8 nucleotides agree with TRBD1. This CDR3 region has 17 residues. V lost 6 bases to trimming and J lost 2 bases; unmatched junction nucleotides: 14. Germline CDR1 is SGHVS and CDR2 is FNYEAQ. The CDR3 DNA sequence: TGTGCCAGCAGGAAGGGGTACGGCAGGGGGCAACAAGAGACCCAGTACTTC. It is translated as CASRKGYGRGQQETQYF.

The chain links TRBV25-1 to TRBJ2-7; 7 positions agree with TRBD1. Germline CDR1 and CDR2: MGHDK and SYGVNS. With V trimmed by 7 bases and J by 2 bases, 2 bases remained unmatched. The CDR3 spans 12 residues. The CDR3 sequence is CASIGQAYEQYF. The CDR3 DNA reads TGTGCCAGCATTGGACAGGCCTACGAGCAGTACTTC.

In its sample, this clonotype was seen many times. The V and J genes are TRBV19 and TRBJ1-6; D may be TRBD1 (6 bases). The CDR3 extends over 14 amino acids. The ends were cut back, 7 bases at V and 9 bases at J, with 16 bases in the middle. CDR1 LNHDA and CDR2 SQIVND come from the germline V gene (reference sequence). The CDR3 is CASKRTALSSPLHF. The DNA of the CDR3 is TGTGCCAGTAAAAGGACAGCGTTGAGTTCACCCCTCCACTTT.

This chain joins TRBV20-1 and TRBJ2-7, with D possibly TRBD1 on 6 matching bases. The ends were cut back, 3 bases at V and 6 bases at J, with 15 bases in the middle. The CDR3 covers 13 residues. Germline assignment: CDR1 DFQATT and CDR2 SNEGSKA (reference sequence). DNA of the CDR3: TGCAGTGCTAGTCCTACAGGGTTCGGCGAGCAGTACTTC. Its protein is CSASPTGFGEQYF.

This clonotype turned up a few times. J is TRBJ1-2 and V is TRBV6-5; D may be TRBD1 (6 bases). This CDR3 region has 12 residues. Germline loops: CDR1 MNHEY, CDR2 SVGAGI. The germline V and J ends were trimmed by 10 bases and 2 bases, with 11 bases remaining between them. The CDR3 sequence: CATMRGNYGYTF. In DNA, the CDR3 is TGTGCCACAATGAGGGGGAACTATGGCTACACCTTC.

With respect to this clonotype: A much larger clone differs from this one at a single base, so this may be a read error. V is TRBV7-2 and J is TRBJ1-1; D not certain. Germline loops: CDR1 SGHTA, CDR2 FQGNSA. The CDR3 length is 12 residues. CDR3 DNA: TGTGCCAGCAGCTTAGCTTACACTGGAGCTTTCTTT. Its protein product is CASSLAYTGAFF.

This clonotype was seen ten or more times. V is TRBV2 and J is TRBJ2-5; a weak D match, TRBD2 (6 bases). V was trimmed by 8 bases and J by 3 bases, leaving 10 bases between them. In germline, CDR1 is SNHLY, CDR2 FYNNEI. This CDR3 contains 12 residues. The CDR3 spells CASGGMEETQYF. In nucleotides, the CDR3 is TGTGCCAGCGGGGGGATGGAAGAGACCCAGTACTTC. The variable domain in full, completed from reference TRBV2 and TRBJ2-5, reads EPEVTQTPSHQVTQMGQEVILRCVPISNHLYFYWYRQILGQKVEFLVSFYNNEISEKSEIFDDQFSVERPDGSNFTLKIRSTKLEDSAMYFCASGGMEETQYFGPGTRLLVL.

This clonotype was detected a few times. This clone may be a read error of a much larger clone one base away. The conserved closing phenylalanine or tryptophan is absent in this CDR3, likely reflecting a read error. The CDR3 DNA reads as TGTGCCAGCAGCTTAGCAGTAGGGGAGACCCAGTACCTC. Translating gives CASSLAVGETQYL. This chain uses TRBV7-6 with TRBJ2-5; D remains ambiguous. Looked up from germline, CDR1 is SGHVS and CDR2 is FNYEAQ. V was cut by 0 bases and J by 5 bases, with 7 bases left in between. This CDR3 region has 13 residues.

This clonotype was seen many times. The junction and the germline gene differ at one end; a read error may be behind it. The rearrangement joins TRBV5-6 to TRBJ2-5; a weak D match, TRBD1 (6 bases). The CDR3 consists of 12 residues. Germline loops: CDR1 SGHDT, CDR2 YYEEEE. The CDR3 DNA reads as TGTGCCAGCCGGAAGGACAGTCCCCTGTGGCACTTC. As protein: CASRKDSPLWHF.

This clonotype was seen repeatedly, ten times or more. The chain uses TRBV20-1 and TRBJ1-2; D gene unclear. CDR1 and CDR2 from the germline V gene are DFQATT and SNEGSKA (reference sequence). V lost 8 bases to trimming and J lost 7 bases, with 14 bases between them. This CDR3 is built from 11 residues. CDR3: CSPSVGFGYTF. CDR3 nucleotides: TGCAGTCCCAGCGTTGGGTTTGGCTACACCTTC.